This TCR beta chain was sequenced during a study of T cell repertoires in cytomegalovirus infection. Study background: Public TCR beta signatures were indicative of both CMV infection and a matching HLA type.

Study findings and constraints: Across the ex vivo response, the dominant clonotypes were HLA-C-restricted CMV-specific TCR beta clonotypes.

Germline V gives CDR1 SGHVS, CDR2 FNYEAQ. The CDR3 contains 16 residues. TCRdb used MiXCR to reprocess the reads, holding one entry per CDR3 protein. The sample records roughly 77,000 distinct CDR3 sequences, approximately 3.6% being singletons. This clonotype showed up many times. The antigen is not known. The junction departs from the called germline gene at one end, perhaps through a read error. Sequenced: PBMCs. The origin of this receptor is a human donor in good health (CMV status not recorded). Some clones in this sample may be carry-over from other donors' samples. The rearrangement links TRBV7-6 to TRBJ2-1, with D uncertain. The CDR3 reads CASSLDSAIPENEQFF. CDR3 nucleotide sequence: TGTGCTAGCAGCTTAGATTCGGCGATCCCTGAGAATGAGCAGTTCTTC.